This entry lists 24 T cell receptor beta chains sequenced from one sample in a study of blood T cell repertoires in COVID-19. Only in-frame clones appear in the TCRdb table, and some are missing; sequencing was by immunoSEQ multiplex PCR. The sample consists of 55,000 to 70,000 clones, about three quarters of them appearing once. Sequencing input: peripheral blood. These receptors all come from a man older than 75 with acute or convalescent COVID-19.

J is TRBJ1-5 and V is TRBV6-2 or TRBV6-3, with TRBD1 as a possible D gene (5 bases). The CDR3 contains 13 residues. The germline gives CDR1 MNHEY, CDR2 SVGEGT. V gave up 0 bases and J gave up 7 bases, with 7 bases separating them. This CDR3 reads CASSYSEGQPQHF. CDR3 DNA sequence: TGTGCCAGCAGTTACTCGGAGGGGCAGCCCCAGCATTTT.

The sample holds a few counts of this clone. The chain links TRBV7-3 to TRBJ2-5, with 8 bases fitting TRBD2. V was clipped by 2 bases and J by 5 bases; unmatched bases: 1. The germline CDR1 and CDR2 sequences are SGHTA and FQGTGA. The CDR3 has 13 amino acids. CDR3 residues: CASSLGGRETQYF. CDR3 nucleotides: TGTGCCAGCAGCTTAGGCGGGAGGGAGACCCAGTACTTC.

This clone was detected many times. The genes are TRBV7-9 and TRBJ1-5, with no clear D. Germline V gene sequence: CDR1 SEHNR, CDR2 FQNEAQ (reference sequence). Trimming cost V 5 bases and J 6 bases, with 8 bases left between them. The CDR3 totals 12 residues. The CDR3 coding sequence is TGTGCCAGCAGCCTGGGGAGTCAGCCCCAGCATTTT. The encoded protein is CASSLGSQPQHF.

This chain's CDR3 is CASSTLQGNEQYF. CDR3 sequence (DNA): TGTGCCAGTAGTACCCTACAGGGGAACGAGCAGTACTTC. The chain carries TRBV19 and TRBJ2-7; 7 bases are shared with TRBD1. The CDR3 has 13 residues. Unmatched junction bases numbered 5, after V lost 4 bases and J lost 5 bases. Looked up from germline, CDR1 is LNHDA and CDR2 is SQIVND (reference sequence).

The chain links TRBV12-2 to TRBJ1-5; the D segment call TRBD1 is taken from the table without a DNA check. TRBV12-2 is tagged as a pseudogene. The CDR3 sequence is 18 residues long. CDR3 sequence: CASRFGTGVIRSNQPQHF. The CDR3 DNA is TGTGCAAGTCGCTTTGGGACAGGGGTCATCCGGAGCAATCAGCCCCAGCATTTT.

The gene calls are TRBV7-2 and TRBJ2-7; D call uncertain. Germline CDR1 reads SGHTA; CDR2 reads FQGNSA. The CDR3 is made up of 11 amino acids. Trimming took 5 bases from V and 5 from J, leaving 7 bases between them. CDR3 loop: CASSRGNEQYF. As DNA, the CDR3 is TGTGCCAGCAGCCGAGGCAACGAGCAGTACTTC. The variable domain in full, completed from reference TRBV7-2 and TRBJ2-7, reads GAGVSQSPSNKVTEKGKDVELRCDPISGHTALYWYRQSLGQGLEFLIYFQGNSAPDKSGLPSDRFSAERTGGSVSTLTIQRTQQEDSAVYLCASSRGNEQYFGPGTRLTVT.

CDR3 nucleotide sequence: TGTGCCAGCTCACCACGGAGCGTGGCAGGGACTACTGGAGGGGCCAACGTCCTGACTTTC. This translates into CASSPRSVAGTTGGANVLTF. The chain employs TRBV18 and TRBJ2-6; 7 nucleotides line up with TRBD2. From germline, CDR1 is KGHSH and CDR2 LQKENI. The CDR3 has 20 residues. V lost 1 base to trimming and J lost 4 bases; unmatched junction nucleotides: 16.

The chain links TRBV7-2 to TRBJ2-4; tentative D call: TRBD2 (6 bases). This CDR3 has 16 residues. V lost 5 bases and J lost 0, with 14 bases in between. Germline V lookup: CDR1 SGHTA, CDR2 FQGNSA. The CDR3 region has the DNA TGTGCCAGCAGCCCGCCGGGGGTTTCAGCCAAAAACATTCAGTACTTC. The encoded protein is CASSPPGVSAKNIQYF. The full variable domain, completed using reference TRBV7-2 and TRBJ2-4, is GAGVSQSPSNKVTEKGKDVELRCDPISGHTALYWYRQSLGQGLEFLIYFQGNSAPDKSGLPSDRFSAERTGGSVSTLTIQRTQQEDSAVYLCASSPPGVSAKNIQYFGAGTRLSVL.

This clone was recorded a few times. V is TRBV29-1 and J is TRBJ2-7, with 9 bases aligning to TRBD2. J was trimmed by 3 bases and V by 3 bases; bases with no gene match: 3. CDR3 size: 13 residues. Germline V gene data show CDR1 as SQVTM and CDR2 as ANQGSEA. The CDR3 sequence is CSVDASGNYEQYF. The CDR3 DNA reads as TGCAGCGTTGACGCTAGCGGGAACTACGAGCAGTACTTC.

This chain uses TRBV27 with TRBJ2-3, with 12 bases lining up with TRBD2. The length of the CDR3 is 16 residues. The germline CDR1 and CDR2 sequences are MNHEY and SMNVEV (reference sequence). The trim removed 3 bases at V and 1 base at J, leaving 2 bases unmatched. In DNA, the CDR3 is TGTGCCAGCAGTTTCCCTAGCGGGGGGGGCACAGATACGCAGTATTTT. It yields the protein CASSFPSGGGTDTQYF.

In its sample, this clone was seen a few times. The junction shows a germline mismatch at one end, possibly a read error. The chain has TRBV7-7 and TRBJ2-5; D unresolved. The germline V gene has CDR1 SSHAT and CDR2 FNYEAQ (reference sequence). The CDR3 spans 19 residues. The CDR3 is CASSPSGPRSMGERETQYF. CDR3 in DNA: TGTGCTAGCAGCCCCTCCGGCCCCCGGTCGATGGGCGAACGGGAGACCCAGTACTTC.

The chain employs TRBV11-2 and TRBJ2-7; TRBD1 matches 8 bases. The germline CDR1 and CDR2 sequences are SGHAT and FQNNGV. The CDR3 length is 15 residues. J was trimmed by 5 bases and V by 1 base; bases with no gene match: 7. CDR3 loop: CASSLVTGGGNEQYF. In DNA, the CDR3 is TGTGCCAGCAGCTTAGTTACAGGGGGTGGGAACGAGCAGTACTTC.

This chain connects TRBV5-1 to TRBJ2-3; D is perhaps TRBD2 (5 bases). The V gene lost 3 bases and the J gene lost 0 bases, with 14 bases spanning the gap. This CDR3 region has 16 residues. From germline, CDR1 is SGHRS and CDR2 YFSETQ. CDR3 protein: CASSSEAVTSTDTQYF. The CDR3 DNA is TGCGCCAGCAGCTCGGAAGCGGTTACTAGCACAGATACGCAGTATTTT.

The genes are TRBV27 and TRBJ1-1; TRBD1 aligns across 7 bases. This CDR3 comprises 15 residues. V lost 6 bases, J lost 1 base, and 8 bases stayed unmatched. Per germline, CDR1 MNHEY and CDR2 SMNVEV (reference sequence). The CDR3 coding sequence is TGTGCCAGCAGAAAACAGGGGAAAGGGAACACTGAAGCTTTCTTT. Protein: CASRKQGKGNTEAFF.

The V gene is TRBV11-3, the J gene TRBJ2-5; tentative D call: TRBD2 (5 bases). Germline assignment: CDR1 SGHNT and CDR2 YENEEA. V was shortened by 5 bases and J by 7 bases, with 11 bases between the two germline ends. The CDR3 spans 12 residues. The CDR3 region has the DNA TGTGCCAGCAGCCCGCCCGAGGGGACCCAGTACTTC. Residues: CASSPPEGTQYF.

This clone turned up a few times. The rearrangement uses TRBV19 and TRBJ1-1; TRBD1 is a possible D gene (5 bases). V lost 6 bases, J lost 6 bases, and 17 bases lay in between. CDR1 is LNHDA and CDR2 is SQIVND in the germline V gene (reference sequence). This CDR3 is built from 14 residues. The CDR3 here is CASRESTGGSEAFF. CDR3 nucleotide sequence: TGTGCCAGTAGGGAATCTACCGGGGGATCTGAAGCTTTCTTT. Together with reference TRBV19 and TRBJ1-1, the CDR3 gives the full variable domain: DGGITQSPKYLFRKEGQNVTLSCEQNLNHDAMYWYRQDPGQGLRLIYYSQIVNDFQKGDIAEGYSVSREKKESFPLTVTSAQKNPTAFYLCASRESTGGSEAFFGQGTRLTVV.

The J gene is TRBJ1-5, the V gene TRBV11-1; possibly TRBD1 for D (6 bases). The V end was cut by 5 bases, the J end by 6 bases, with 17 bases between. Germline CDR1 and CDR2: SGHAT and FQDESV (reference sequence). The CDR3 has 15 amino acids. The CDR3: CASSGTGHRIQPQHF. CDR3 bases: TGTGCCAGCAGCGGTACAGGGCACAGAATTCAGCCCCAGCATTTT.

The genes are TRBV29-1 and TRBJ2-3; tentative D call: TRBD2 (6 bases). The germline V gene has CDR1 SQVTM and CDR2 ANQGSEA. This CDR3 contains 12 residues. Trimming removed 4 bases from V and 3 bases from J, with 8 bases in between. CDR3 sequence (DNA): TGCAGCGTTGCGGGGAGGACAGATACGCAGTATTTT. It specifies CSVAGRTDTQYF.

In its sample, this clone was seen many times. V gene TRBV12-3 or TRBV12-4 combines with J gene TRBJ1-2, with D possibly TRBD1 on 5 matching bases. CDR3 length equals 11 residues. Trimming left V 5 bases short and J 5 bases short, with 6 bases between. Here the CDR3 DNA reads TGTGCCAGCAGTCCAGGGTATGGCTACACCTTC. Translation gives CASSPGYGYTF.

The CDR3 protein is CASSLGVLAGDDQPQHF. The CDR3 nucleotides read TGCGCCAGCAGCTTGGGCGTGCTCGCAGGGGACGATCAGCCCCAGCATTTT. V and J are TRBV5-1 and TRBJ1-5, with TRBD1 as a possible D gene (6 bases). The CDR3 is 17 residues long. Trimming left V 0 bases short and J 5 bases short, with 18 bases between. Germline V CDR1 and CDR2: SGHRS, YFSETQ.

This chain links TRBV28 with TRBJ1-5, with D uncertain. Germline V lookup: CDR1 MDHEN, CDR2 SYDVKM. The CDR3 extends over 12 amino acids. Trimming took 6 bases from V and 11 from J, leaving 14 bases between them. CDR3 in DNA: TGTGCCAGCAGGATATCTGAGAGAGCCCAGCATTTT. Amino acid sequence: CASRISERAQHF.

V and J are TRBV5-5 and TRBJ1-1; no reliable D call. With 2 bases removed from V and 7 bases from J, the gap between germline ends came to 9 bases. The germline V gene has CDR1 SGHKS and CDR2 YYEKEE (reference sequence). This CDR3 comprises 12 residues. The CDR3 spells CASSLHSDEAFF. In DNA form, the CDR3 reads TGTGCCAGCAGCTTACATTCCGATGAAGCTTTCTTT.

In DNA, the CDR3 is TGTGCCAGCAGTTATGGGACAGACACCGGGGAGCTGTTTTTT. Protein product: CASSYGTDTGELFF. The chain combines TRBV6-5 with TRBJ2-2, with 7 bases lining up with TRBD1. Germline CDR1 is MNHEY and CDR2 is SVGAGI. V shed 3 bases and J 3 bases; nucleotides not matched to a gene: 1. The CDR3 extends over 14 amino acids.

This chain uses TRBV9 with TRBJ2-7; D is possibly TRBD2 (5 bases). CDR1 is SGDLS and CDR2 is YYNGEE in the germline V gene. The CDR3 is made up of 14 amino acids. Trimming left V 0 bases short and J 7 bases short, with 14 bases between. The chain's CDR3 is CASSVDIGVEEQYF. The CDR3 DNA is TGTGCCAGCAGCGTAGATATCGGGGTGGAGGAGCAGTACTTC.